Listed below are T cell receptor beta chains from one sample, sequenced in a study of post-analysis software for immune sequencing data. TCRdb recomputed calls from the PCR reads with MiXCR, one row per CDR3 protein. The table records roughly 800,000 distinct CDR3 sequences, roughly half of them present only once. Sequenced: blood. Source of these receptors: a girl under 18 with multiple sclerosis. Each CDR3 is given with its conserved first and last residue. The D gene is left open where the match is weak. Where a row states a size, it is once, few, many or the class of an expanded clone; other rows omit it.

V gene	D gene	J gene	clone size	CDR3 protein	CDR3 DNA
TRBV30	.	TRBJ1-2	.	CAWSVPAYGYTF	TGTGCCTGGAGTGTACCGGCTTATGGCTACACCTTC
TRBV28	TRBD2	TRBJ2-4	few	CASTTGGRAKNIQYF	TGTGCCAGCACTACGGGGGGAAGGGCCAAAAACATTCAGTACTTC
TRBV20-1	.	TRBJ2-1	few	CSARPRDVYNEQFF	TGCAGTGCTAGACCTCGGGACGTGTACAATGAGCAGTTCTTC
TRBV30	.	TRBJ2-3	.	CAWSRGDTQYF	TGTGCCTGGAGCAGGGGTGATACGCAGTATTTT
TRBV2	.	TRBJ2-5	.	CVSRIREETQYF	TGTGTCAGCAGGATCAGGGAAGAGACCCAGTACTTC
TRBV15	.	TRBJ2-4	few	CATSRGADTIFKNIQYF	TGTGCCACCAGCAGAGGGGCGGATACGATCTTTAAAAACATTCAGTACTTC
TRBV29-1	.	TRBJ2-5	.	CSVEYAGETQYF	TGCAGTGTGGAATATGCAGGGGAGACCCAGTACTTC
TRBV3-1	.	TRBJ2-6	.	CASSQEGHPGANVLTF	TGTGCCAGCAGCCAAGAGGGACACCCTGGGGCCAACGTCCTGACTTTC
TRBV12-3/TRBV12-4	.	TRBJ2-7	.	CASSLFRGIGYEQYF	TGTGCCAGCAGTTTATTCCGGGGGATCGGCTACGAGCAGTACTTC
TRBV20-1	TRBD2	TRBJ2-5	.	CSTRLGLAGGGDPHYQETQYF	TGCAGTACTAGGTTGGGACTAGCGGGGGGGGGAGACCCGCACTACCAAGAGACCCAGTACTTC